This is a list of T cell receptor beta chains from one sample in a study of Ad26.COV2.S vaccination and SARS-CoV-2 variants. Assay used: immunoSEQ multiplex PCR; TCRdb lists only in-frame clones, some missing. The sample yields some 390,000 clones, roughly 90% seen once. The starting material was peripheral blood, obtained in a trial of Ad26.COV2.S vaccine versus placebo. These receptors all stem from a person aged 18-60 years who received the Ad26.COV2.S COVID-19 vaccine or a placebo. CDR3s include the opening cysteine and the closing phenylalanine or tryptophan. D genes are given only for firm matches. Only part of the rows carry a size: once, few, many, or a class if the clone is expanded.

>TRBV4-1|-|TRBD2|TRBJ2-1
CASSQTAAGGTYNEQFF
TGCGCCAGCAGCCAAACGGCAGCGGGAGGAACCTACAATGAGCAGTTCTTC
>TRBV9|-|-|TRBJ2-7
CASSRENEQYF
TGTGCCAGCAGCCGGGAGAACGAGCAGTACTTC
>TRBV29-1|-|TRBD1|TRBJ2-7
CSATPGTGEGGQYF
TGCAGCGCTACACCCGGGACAGGGGAGGGAGGGCAGTACTTC
>TRBV7-2|-|-|TRBJ2-7
CASSLGFRLLSYEQYF
TGTGCCAGCAGCTTAGGGTTCAGGCTACTTTCCTACGAGCAGTACTTC
>TRBV6-1|-|-|TRBJ2-6
CASSDRRNSGANVLTF
TGTGCCAGCAGTGATCGACGGAACTCTGGGGCCAACGTCCTGACTTTC
>TRBV5-1|-|-|TRBJ2-1
CASSPGESYNEQFF
TGCGCCAGCAGCCCGGGAGAGTCCTACAATGAGCAGTTCTTC
>TRBV7-2|-|TRBD2|TRBJ2-3
CASSIAGVVDTQYF
TGTGCCAGCAGCATAGCGGGAGTCGTAGATACGCAGTATTTT
>TRBV2|-|-|TRBJ1-4
CASSAMGTTNEKLFF
TGTGCCAGCAGTGCTATGGGCACAACTAATGAAAAACTGTTTTTT
>TRBV9|-|-|TRBJ1-4
CASSGNPRWGSNEKLFF
TGTGCCAGCAGCGGTAACCCCCGCTGGGGGTCTAATGAAAAACTGTTTTTT
>TRBV11-2|-|TRBD2|TRBJ2-7
CASSYGSGVIAYEQYF
TGTGCCAGCAGCTATGGTAGCGGGGTAATAGCCTACGAGCAGTACTTC
>TRBV12-3/TRBV12-4|-|-|TRBJ2-1
CASTLGSEQFF
TGTGCCAGCACTTTGGGAAGTGAGCAGTTCTTC
>TRBV2|-|-|TRBJ2-3
CASSEALSSPATDTQYF
TGTGCCAGCAGTGAAGCGCTGAGTTCTCCAGCGACAGATACGCAGTATTTT
>TRBV9|-|-|TRBJ2-3
CASSHLGANTDTQYF
TGTGCCAGCAGCCATCTGGGGGCGAACACAGATACGCAGTATTTT
>TRBV6-5|-|-|TRBJ2-5
CASRPEGRETQYF
TGTGCCAGCAGACCCGAGGGTCGGGAGACCCAGTACTTC
>TRBV11-3|few|-|TRBJ1-2
CASSLGTAGNYGYTF
TGTGCCAGCAGCTTAGGGACTGCCGGGAACTATGGCTACACCTTC
>TRBV5-1|-|-|TRBJ2-1
CASGRGSGNEQFF
TGCGCCAGTGGTCGGGGTTCTGGCAATGAGCAGTTCTTC
>TRBV9|-|-|TRBJ2-3
CASSVEARDPYTQYF
TGTGCCAGCAGCGTAGAGGCACGGGACCCCTATACGCAGTATTTT
>TRBV19|-|-|TRBJ2-3
CASSIPGRGDTQYF
TGTGCCAGTAGTATACCAGGGCGCGGGGATACGCAGTATTTT
>TRBV2|once|-|TRBJ2-1
CASKDNEQFF
TGTGCCAGCAAGGACAATGAGCAGTTCTTC
>TRBV10-3|-|-|TRBJ2-5
CAIRGEVAQETQYF
TGTGCCATCAGGGGTGAGGTAGCCCAAGAGACCCAGTACTTC
>TRBV28|-|TRBD1|TRBJ1-1
CASSPNGQGGTEAFF
TGTGCCAGCAGTCCCAATGGACAGGGAGGCACTGAAGCTTTCTTT
>TRBV24-1|-|-|TRBJ2-5
CATSPPGEGETQYF
TGTGCCACCAGTCCTCCGGGAGAAGGAGAGACCCAGTACTTC
>TRBV14|-|-|TRBJ2-3
CASSFDILSTDTQYF
TGTGCCAGCAGCTTCGACATACTGAGCACAGATACGCAGTATTTT
>TRBV14|-|TRBD2|TRBJ2-1
CASSQGLGLAGSNEQFF
TGTGCCAGCAGCCAAGGGTTGGGACTAGCGGGATCCAATGAGCAGTTCTTC
>TRBV19|-|TRBD1|TRBJ2-7
CASSTGTGLTYEQYF
TGTGCCAGTAGTACCGGGACAGGCCTGACCTACGAGCAGTACTTC
>TRBV20-1|-|TRBD1|TRBJ1-5
CSASNPGGLVPQHF
TGCAGTGCTAGTAATCCAGGGGGCCTCGTGCCCCAGCATTTT
>TRBV28|once|-|TRBJ1-3
CASSRPGSGNTIYF
TGTGCCAGCAGTCGACCGGGCTCTGGAAACACCATATATTTT
>TRBV28|-|TRBD2|TRBJ2-7
CASTPPGLASTYEQYF
TGTGCCAGCACCCCTCCGGGACTAGCGTCGACCTACGAGCAGTACTTC
>TRBV4-2|-|-|TRBJ2-1
CASSQAGDPYNEQFF
TGTGCCAGCAGCCAAGCAGGAGATCCTTACAATGAGCAGTTCTTC
>TRBV3-1/TRBV3-2|-|-|TRBJ2-6
CASSAPGRFSGANVLTF
TGTGCCAGCAGCGCCCCGGGACGGTTCTCTGGGGCCAACGTCCTGACTTTC
>TRBV2|-|TRBD1|TRBJ1-2
CASSRGPTGGYTF
TGTGCCAGCAGTAGGGGGCCCACAGGTGGCTACACCTTC
>TRBV11-2|-|TRBD1|TRBJ2-1
CASSLGRGNYNEQFF
TGTGCCAGCAGCTTAGGCAGGGGGAATTACAATGAGCAGTTCTTC
>TRBV3-1/TRBV3-2|-|TRBD2|TRBJ2-1
CASSVLAGSYNEQFF
TGTGCCAGCAGCGTTCTAGCGGGCTCCTACAATGAGCAGTTCTTC
>TRBV11-2|once|-|TRBJ2-1
CASSRTAYNEQFF
TGTGCCAGCAGCCGGACAGCCTACAATGAGCAGTTCTTC
>TRBV13|-|-|TRBJ2-3
CASSLGGIGDDTQYF
TGTGCCAGCAGCCTCGGCGGTATCGGCGACGATACGCAGTATTTT
>TRBV15|-|TRBD1|TRBJ1-1
CATSRDLQGTTEAFF
TGTGCCACCAGCAGAGATTTACAGGGGACCACTGAAGCTTTCTTT
>TRBV28|-|-|TRBJ1-5
CASSSPGSPTTHGNQPQHF
TGTGCCAGCAGCTCGCCGGGGTCTCCTACAACACATGGCAATCAGCCCCAGCATTTT
>TRBV19|once|-|TRBJ2-7
CASSMMGVTYEQYF
TGTGCCAGTAGTATGATGGGGGTTACCTACGAGCAGTACTTC
>TRBV7-3|-|TRBD1|TRBJ2-1
CASSVHTGGYNEQFF
TGTGCCAGCAGCGTTCATACAGGGGGCTACAATGAGCAGTTCTTC
>TRBV18|-|TRBD1|TRBJ2-7
CASSPGTAAYEQYF
TGTGCCAGCTCGCCCGGGACAGCCGCCTACGAGCAGTACTTC
>TRBV28|-|TRBD1|TRBJ2-2
CASSGQGAGTGELFF
TGTGCCAGCAGTGGACAGGGGGCGGGCACCGGGGAGCTGTTTTTT
>TRBV5-1|-|-|TRBJ2-7
CASSAKGPSSYEQYF
TGCGCCAGCAGCGCCAAGGGCCCAAGCTCCTACGAGCAGTACTTC
>TRBV29-1|-|TRBD1|TRBJ1-6
CSVDPNRGLRSPLHF
TGCAGCGTTGACCCCAACAGGGGGCTCCGATCACCCCTCCACTTT
>TRBV5-4|-|TRBD2|TRBJ2-1
CASSPWPRLAGSFKGFF
TGTGCCAGCAGCCCTTGGCCCCGACTAGCGGGAAGCTTCAAGGGGTTCTTC
>TRBV28|-|-|TRBJ1-1
CASGRGPENTEAFF
TGTGCCAGCGGGCGGGGGCCCGAGAACACTGAAGCTTTCTTT
>TRBV13|-|-|TRBJ2-1
CASSEADSFSYNEQFF
TGTGCCAGCAGCGAGGCCGACTCGTTCTCCTACAATGAGCAGTTCTTC
>TRBV24-1|-|TRBD1|TRBJ2-1
CATSDRDRGPRGQQFF
TGTGCCACCAGTGACCGCGACAGGGGGCCACGGGGCCAGCAGTTCTTC
>TRBV5-6|-|TRBD1|TRBJ2-1
CASSSIQGASYNEQFF
TGTGCCAGCAGCTCCATACAGGGGGCATCCTACAATGAGCAGTTCTTC
>TRBV3-1/TRBV3-2|-|-|TRBJ1-2
CASSQVGQGFNYGYTF
TGTGCCAGCAGCCAAGTGGGTCAGGGCTTTAACTATGGCTACACCTTC
>TRBV18|-|TRBD2|TRBJ2-1
CASSPLKLAGPARNEQFF
TGTGCCAGCTCACCACTAAAACTAGCGGGTCCCGCACGGAATGAGCAGTTCTTC
>TRBV19|-|-|TRBJ2-1
CASMEVNANEQFF
TGTGCCAGTATGGAGGTTAATGCGAATGAGCAGTTCTTC
>TRBV6-2/TRBV6-3|-|-|TRBJ1-5
CASSYPPGQNSNQPQHF
TGTGCCAGCAGTTACCCGCCCGGGCAGAATAGCAATCAGCCCCAGCATTTT
>TRBV7-2|-|-|TRBJ2-7
CASSTGLYEQYF
TGTGCCAGCAGCACGGGACTCTACGAGCAGTACTTC